The 32 T cell receptor beta chains below come from one sample, sequenced in a study of shared clonotypes between healthy human individuals. Here immunoSEQ multiplex PCR was the method, and the copy in TCRdb shows in-frame clones only, minus some. Among about 460,000 clones, approximately 80% were seen once, and the ten largest hold more than 10%. The sequenced material came from PBMCs. The receptors derive from a woman in her thirties or forties in good health. Some clones in this sample may be carry-over from other donors' samples.

V and J are TRBV18 and TRBJ2-7, with D possibly matching TRBD2 (6 bases). The CDR3 sequence is 13 residues long. Germline-derived CDR1 and CDR2 are KGHSH and LQKENI. Deletions cut 5 bases from V and 7 bases from J, with 15 bases between. The CDR3 DNA reads as TGTGCCAGCTCAGACAGAGGGACTGGGGAGCAGTACTTC. Protein sequence: CASSDRGTGEQYF. The complete variable domain, with remaining parts taken from reference TRBV18 and TRBJ2-7, reads NAGVMQNPRHLVRRRGQEARLRCSPMKGHSHVYWYRQLPEEGLKFMVYLQKENIIDESGMPKERFSAEFPKEGPSILRIQQVVRGDSAAYFCASSDRGTGEQYFGPGTRLTVT.

In the case of this clone: This is likely an artifact of a read error, given a far larger clone one base away. J is TRBJ2-7 and V is TRBV7-2, with D perhaps TRBD2 (6 bases). This CDR3 is 15 amino acids long. Trimming cost V 5 bases and J 0 bases, with 14 bases left between them. Germline loops: CDR1 SGHTA, CDR2 FQGNSA. This CDR3 is CASSPPGDTSYEQYF. The CDR3 nucleotides read TGTGCCAGCAGCCCTCCGGGGGATACCTCCTACGAGCAGTACTTC. Together with reference TRBV7-2 and TRBJ2-7, the CDR3 gives the full variable domain: GAGVSQSPSNKVTEKGKDVELRCDPISGHTALYWYRQSLGQGLEFLIYFQGNSAPDKSGLPSDRFSAERTGGSVSTLTIQRTQQEDSAVYLCASSPPGDTSYEQYFGPGTRLTVT.

The chain uses TRBV5-1 and TRBJ1-5; 8 positions agree with TRBD1. The germline gives CDR1 SGHRS, CDR2 YFSETQ. The J segment lost 2 bases and the V segment lost 0 bases, leaving 4 bases of the junction unmatched. This CDR3 is built from 16 residues. The CDR3 coding sequence is TGCGCCAGCAGCTTGGACGGACAGGGCGGCAATCAGCCCCAGCATTTT. Translation: CASSLDGQGGNQPQHF.

The V gene is TRBV30, the J gene TRBJ1-4, with 12 nucleotides matching TRBD1. CDR1 and CDR2 from the germline V gene are GTSNPN and SVGIG (reference sequence). This CDR3 has 17 residues. Trimming cost V 2 bases and J 0 bases; bases outside gene matches: 4. In DNA, the CDR3 is TGTGCCTGGAGTAGGGGACAGGGGGCTGCAACTAATGAAAAACTGTTTTTT. Its protein product is CAWSRGQGAATNEKLFF.

On this clone itself: A far larger clone lies a single base away; this is likely a read error. This sample also contains other DNA sequences that code for the same CDR3. The chain has TRBV18 and TRBJ1-2, with D possibly matching TRBD1 (6 bases). CDR3 length equals 14 residues. Germline loops: CDR1 KGHSH, CDR2 LQKENI. The ends were cut back, 2 bases at V and 8 bases at J, with 15 bases in the middle. The CDR3 spells CASSPTPGAGGYTF. DNA for the CDR3: TGTGCCAGCTCACCAACCCCGGGGGCAGGAGGCTACACCTTC.

V gene TRBV18 combines with J gene TRBJ2-7; 7 bases map to TRBD1. V gave up 3 bases and J gave up 4 bases; unmatched junction bases: 3. Per the germline V gene, CDR1 is KGHSH and CDR2 is LQKENI. The CDR3 length is 13 residues. Here the CDR3 reads CASSPGDRYEQYF. For the CDR3, the DNA is TGTGCCAGCTCACCGGGGGACAGATACGAGCAGTACTTC.

The rearrangement joins TRBV9 to TRBJ1-3; D ambiguous. The CDR3 is made up of 14 amino acids. The germline V gene encodes CDR1 SGDLS and CDR2 YYNGEE. V was trimmed by 0 bases and J by 4 bases, leaving 8 bases between them. This CDR3 is CASSVGGYGNTIYF. Written as DNA, the CDR3 is TGTGCCAGCAGCGTAGGGGGTTACGGAAACACCATATATTTT.

The chain uses TRBV7-6 and TRBJ1-6; D may be TRBD1 (6 bases). CDR1 is SGHVS and CDR2 is FNYEAQ in the germline V gene. The CDR3 contains 14 residues. V was pared by 4 bases and J by 4 bases, with 8 bases between. CDR3 in amino acids: CASSSRGYNSPLHF. The DNA of the CDR3 is TGTGCCAGCAGCTCTAGGGGGTATAATTCACCCCTCCACTTT.

Only a few counts were recorded for this clone. The chain couples TRBV7-8 to TRBJ2-7; 12 positions match TRBD2. Per germline, CDR1 SGHVS and CDR2 FQNEAQ. The CDR3 has 18 residues. V dropped 3 bases and J dropped 1; count of bases not matched to a gene: 10. Written as DNA, the CDR3 is TGTGCCAGCAGCTTCGGACTAGCGGGAAGAGAGTTATCCTACGAGCAGTACTTC. Its protein product is CASSFGLAGRELSYEQYF.

The chain carries TRBV23-1 and TRBJ2-1; the match to TRBD1 covers 12 bases. TRBV23-1 is sorted into the ORF group, with uncertain function. The CDR3 has 18 amino acids. V was pared by 8 bases and J by 1 base, with 12 bases of the junction left unmatched. CDR3 nucleotide sequence: TGCGCCAGCGCCACGGCCGGGACAGGGGGCTTGTCCTACAATGAGCAGTTCTTC. Translating gives CASATAGTGGLSYNEQFF.

This clone has a handful of counts. The V gene is TRBV18, the J gene TRBJ2-7, with TRBD1 matching 11 bases. The V and J ends lost 2 bases and 0 bases, in that order; junction bases with no gene match: 9. The germline V gene has CDR1 KGHSH and CDR2 LQKENI. The CDR3 length is 18 residues. The CDR3 nucleotides read TGTGCCAGCTCACCATCGATCGGGACAGGGGGTTTCTCCTACGAGCAGTACTTC. It encodes CASSPSIGTGGFSYEQYF.

The rearrangement uses TRBV6-5 and TRBJ2-2; 7 positions match TRBD1. The V and J ends lost 5 bases and 4 bases, in that order; junction bases with no gene match: 4. Germline lookup yields CDR1 MNHEY and CDR2 SVGAGI. The CDR3 contains 14 residues. The CDR3 DNA is TGTGCCAGCAGTACGACAGGGCCCACCGGGGAGCTGTTTTTT. It encodes CASSTTGPTGELFF.

The chain carries TRBV9 and TRBJ2-3; possibly TRBD1 or TRBD2 for D (6 bases each). This CDR3 is built from 14 residues. The V gene's germline CDR1 is SGDLS and CDR2 YYNGEE. Trimming left V 1 base short and J 4 bases short, with 10 bases between. The CDR3 DNA is TGTGCCAGCAGCGTATCGGGGGCCCCAGATACGCAGTATTTT. Its translation is CASSVSGAPDTQYF.

Note on this clone: A much larger clonotype is one base distant, so this may be a read error. This sequence joins TRBV27 and TRBJ2-3, with 7 bases lining up with TRBD2. After removal of 5 bases from V and 8 bases from J, the junction contained 19 bases not matched to a gene. The CDR3 extends over 17 amino acids. In germline, CDR1 is MNHEY, CDR2 SMNVEV (reference sequence). The CDR3 spells CASSPLRGAGRRGTQYF. CDR3 sequence (DNA): TGTGCCAGCAGTCCCCTTCGGGGAGCGGGGCGGAGAGGTACGCAGTATTTT.

The gene calls are TRBV7-6 and TRBJ1-3; D is unclear. V was pared by 0 bases and J by 0 bases, with 9 bases between. This CDR3 is built from 16 residues. Germline V lookup: CDR1 SGHVS, CDR2 FNYEAQ. CDR3: CASSLARPHSGNTIYF. The DNA for the CDR3 is TGTGCCAGCAGCTTAGCGAGGCCCCACTCTGGAAACACCATATATTTT.

The CDR3 nucleotides are TGCGCCAGCAGCCAAGGCGCCGGTGGGCACAATGAGCAGTTCTTC. It encodes CASSQGAGGHNEQFF. This chain connects TRBV4-3 to TRBJ2-1; D uncertain. From germline, CDR1 is LGHNA and CDR2 YSLEER. With 1 base removed from V and 5 bases from J, the gap between germline ends came to 12 bases. The CDR3 covers 15 residues.

This chain links TRBV4-3 with TRBJ1-5; D unclear. The CDR3 runs 15 residues. The germline CDR1 and CDR2 sequences are LGHNA and YSLEER. The ends were cut back, 1 base at V and 0 bases at J, with 7 bases in the middle. Here the CDR3 DNA reads TGCGCCAGCAGCCAAGTGTTGAATAGCAATCAGCCCCAGCATTTT. Amino acids: CASSQVLNSNQPQHF.

The chain joins TRBV6-1 to TRBJ1-5, with D perhaps matching TRBD1 (5 bases). The CDR3 runs 15 residues. The V and J ends lost 4 bases and 5 bases respectively, with 15 bases between them. Germline lookup yields CDR1 MNHNS and CDR2 SASEGT. For the CDR3, the DNA is TGTGCCAGCAGTGTGGTTGGAGGGGACTATCAGCCCCAGCATTTT. Residues: CASSVVGGDYQPQHF.

The chain couples TRBV29-1 to TRBJ2-6; TRBD1 agrees at 9 bases. The germline V gene encodes CDR1 SQVTM and CDR2 ANQGSEA. The CDR3 is made up of 16 amino acids. The J segment lost 0 bases and the V segment lost 3 bases, leaving 3 bases of the junction unmatched. This CDR3 reads CSVEGQGYSGANVLTF. The CDR3, as DNA: TGCAGCGTTGAGGGACAGGGTTACTCTGGGGCCAACGTCCTGACTTTC.

In regard to this clone: The sample holds other DNA sequences that translate to the same CDR3. The rearrangement joins TRBV5-4 to TRBJ2-6; D uncertain. Trimming took off 0 bases at V and 0 bases at J, with 4 bases between the two ends. This CDR3 has 15 amino acids. CDR1 is SGHNT, CDR2 YYREEE, per germline (reference sequence). DNA for the CDR3: TGTGCCAGCAGCTTGGGGGGCTCTGGGGCCAACGTCCTGACTTTC. Its protein is CASSLGGSGANVLTF.

The V and J genes are TRBV6-6 and TRBJ1-2; no firm D call. The CDR3 spans 13 residues. The V gene lost 0 bases and the J gene lost 8 bases, with 10 bases spanning the gap. CDR1 MNHNY and CDR2 SVGAGI come from the germline V gene (reference sequence). CDR3 in amino acids: CASSYSTAWGYTF. The CDR3 nucleotides read TGTGCCAGCAGTTACTCGACTGCGTGGGGCTACACCTTC.

The V call is TRBV25-1, the J call TRBJ2-5, with 7 bases that match TRBD1. The V segment lost 1 base and the J segment 12 bases; nucleotides outside the gene matches: 8. The CDR3 runs 13 residues. CDR1 is MGHDK and CDR2 is SYGVNS in the germline V gene. CDR3 bases: TGTGCCAGCAGTGAATTCGGGACAGCTTTTGAGTACTTC. This codes for CASSEFGTAFEYF.

For this clone: Since a far larger clone is one base different, this is likely a read error. The chain is built from TRBV7-2 and TRBJ1-5; TRBD1 matches at 10 bases. Losses at the gene ends were 3 bases for V and 3 bases for J; bases not matched to a gene: 5. The CDR3 has 16 residues. Germline assignment: CDR1 SGHTA and CDR2 FQGNSA. CDR3 loop: CASSFSTGGSNQPQHF. As DNA, the CDR3 is TGTGCCAGCAGCTTCTCGACAGGGGGCTCCAATCAGCCCCAGCATTTT.

This chain uses TRBV6-1 with TRBJ2-7, with a possible D match to TRBD1 (5 bases). V was shortened by 8 bases and J by 0 bases, with 8 bases between the two germline ends. Per the germline V gene, CDR1 is MNHNS and CDR2 is SASEGT. This CDR3 is built from 12 residues. The CDR3 DNA is TGTGCCAGCCGACAGTACTCCTACGAGCAGTACTTC. Translating it yields CASRQYSYEQYF.

V gene TRBV2 combines with J gene TRBJ2-3; TRBD2 matches 7 bases. The CDR3 is 14 residues long. CDR1 and CDR2 (germline): SNHLY, FYNNEI. J gave up 2 bases and V 6 bases, and 5 bases lay outside the gene matches. CDR3 sequence reads: CASSAGVITDTQYF. CDR3 DNA: TGTGCCAGCAGCGCGGGAGTGATCACAGATACGCAGTATTTT.

This chain links TRBV11-2 with TRBJ2-7, with D perhaps assigned TRBD1 or TRBD2 (5 bases each). CDR3 length: 12 amino acids. V shed 3 bases and J shed 6 bases, with 9 bases lying between them. Per the germline V gene, CDR1 is SGHAT and CDR2 is FQNNGV. As DNA, the CDR3 is TGTGCCAGCAGCTTGGAGAGGGGCGAGCAGTACTTC. Its protein is CASSLERGEQYF.

The chain combines TRBV27 with TRBJ2-5, with TRBD1 as a possible D gene (6 bases). Near its end, the DNA agrees better with TRBJ2-7, so the J call may be wrong. Germline values: CDR1 MNHEY, CDR2 SMNVEV (reference sequence). This CDR3 spans 15 amino acids. CDR3 nucleotides: TGTGCCAGCAGATTCACGGGACAAGGTGGCTACGAGCAGTACTTC. It codes for CASRFTGQGGYEQYF.

The V call is TRBV30, the J call TRBJ1-5; 9 positions agree with TRBD1. This CDR3 is 15 amino acids long. The V segment lost 1 base and the J segment 7 bases; nucleotides outside the gene matches: 8. Germline CDR1 and CDR2: GTSNPN and SVGIG (reference sequence). For the CDR3, the DNA is TGTGCCTGGAGTGCCACAGGGGGCCTCGTGCAGCCCCAGCATTTT. Protein sequence: CAWSATGGLVQPQHF.

With regard to this clone: One base separates it from a far larger clone, so it is likely a read error. The same CDR3 arises from other DNA sequences in this sample as well. The genes are TRBV7-8 and TRBJ1-1; no firm D call. The CDR3 spans 14 residues. Germline CDR1 SGHVS, CDR2 FQNEAQ. The CDR3 DNA reads TGTGCCAGCAGCTTAGATCACGCTTCGTGGGAGGCTTTCTTC. It encodes CASSLDHASWEAFF.

This clone showed up just once. This chain joins TRBV10-3 and TRBJ2-7; 7 nucleotides match TRBD1. J lost 0 bases, V lost 8 bases, and 4 bases had no gene match. The germline V gene encodes CDR1 ENHRY and CDR2 SYGVKD. CDR3 size: 13 residues. The CDR3 DNA follows: TGTGCCATCGGGGGACAGAACTCCTACGAGCAGTACTTC. Encoded protein: CAIGGQNSYEQYF.

About this clone: This CDR3 is also generated by other DNA sequences in the sample. The gene calls are TRBV9 and TRBJ1-1; the D is unclear. Per the germline V gene, CDR1 is SGDLS and CDR2 is YYNGEE. The CDR3 extends over 12 amino acids. The germline V and J ends were trimmed by 0 bases and 3 bases, with 3 bases remaining between them. The CDR3, as DNA: TGTGCCAGCAGCGTAGGCGACACTGAAGCTTTCTTT. Protein: CASSVGDTEAFF.

The chain uses TRBV11-3 and TRBJ2-3, with 9 bases lining up with TRBD2. The germline CDR1 and CDR2 sequences are SGHNT and YENEEA. J gave up 9 bases and V 0 bases, and 13 bases lay outside the gene matches. This CDR3 is built from 17 residues. CDR3 DNA: TGTGCCAGCAGCTTAGACGGCGGGAGGGCCTTCAGAGGGACGCAGTATTTT. Its protein product is CASSLDGGRAFRGTQYF.